This entry lists 25 T cell receptor beta chains sequenced from one sample in a study of beta chain features in type 1 diabetes. General study findings and limits: Shortening of TCRB CDR3s, moderate but significant, appeared in all four CD4+ subsets of Type 1 diabetes patients.

The investigators reverse transcribed all of the isolated RNA, so they sequenced expressed TCRB transcripts. Generated by immunoSEQ multiplex PCR, the TCRdb table keeps only in-frame clones and is missing some. The sample holds hundreds of thousands of clones; more than 13% are singletons and the top ten take approximately 0.043%. No antigen is known for these receptors. The sample taken for sequencing was naive CD4+ T cells from blood. Receptors were obtained from a man between 18 and 29 years old with type 1 diabetes.

This clone was found a few times. Different DNA sequences within this sample yield the same CDR3. The gene calls are TRBV18 and TRBJ1-5; D gene ambiguous. The V end lost 2 bases, the J end lost 4 bases, and 6 bases lay between the germline ends. In germline, CDR1 is KGHSH, CDR2 LQKENI. CDR3 length equals 13 residues. CDR3 protein: CASSPGENQPQHF. CDR3 in DNA: TGTGCCAGCTCACCAGGTGAAAATCAGCCCCAGCATTTT.

This clone was counted only a few times. This rearrangement joins TRBV29-1 to TRBJ2-7, with D perhaps matching TRBD2 (6 bases). Germline values: CDR1 SQVTM, CDR2 ANQGSEA. V lost 4 bases and J lost 0, with 19 bases in between. The CDR3 covers 16 residues. CDR3 residues: CSVAGGARELSYEQYF. As DNA, the CDR3 is TGCAGCGTTGCCGGAGGTGCGCGGGAACTCTCCTACGAGCAGTACTTC.

This clone has more than one count but fewer than ten. The V and J genes are TRBV2 and TRBJ2-7; no clear D gene. The CDR3 totals 11 residues. The V and J ends lost 5 bases and 3 bases respectively, with 5 bases between them. Germline V gene data show CDR1 as SNHLY and CDR2 as FYNNEI. The DNA for the CDR3 is TGTGCCAGCAGTCTCAGCTACGAGCAGTACTTC. Its translation: CASSLSYEQYF.

This clone was seen only a few times. J is TRBJ1-1 and V is TRBV18, with D hard to call. The V gene's germline CDR1 is KGHSH and CDR2 LQKENI. The CDR3 totals 14 residues. V was clipped by 0 bases and J by 10 bases, with 15 bases between them. In DNA, the CDR3 is TGTGCCAGCTCACCACCGGCCTATGGGTGGGGAGCTTTCTTT. Encoded protein: CASSPPAYGWGAFF. The variable domain in full, completed from reference TRBV18 and TRBJ1-1, reads NAGVMQNPRHLVRRRGQEARLRCSPMKGHSHVYWYRQLPEEGLKFMVYLQKENIIDESGMPKERFSAEFPKEGPSILRIQQVVRGDSAAYFCASSPPAYGWGAFFGQGTRLTVV.

This clone turned up a few times. The rearrangement uses TRBV5-6 and TRBJ2-6, with TRBD1 matching over 10 bases. This CDR3 comprises 17 residues. Germline V gene lookup returns CDR1 SGHDT and CDR2 YYEEEE. The V segment lost 4 bases and the J segment 4 bases; nucleotides outside the gene matches: 8. CDR3 nucleotide sequence: TGTGCCAGCAGCCGCCGGGACAGGGGATACGGGGCCAACGTCCTGACTTTC. Translation: CASSRRDRGYGANVLTF.

This clone occurred a few times. The chain has TRBV7-2 and TRBJ2-2, with 9 bases lining up with TRBD1. The germline V gene encodes CDR1 SGHTA and CDR2 FQGNSA. The trim removed 5 bases at V and 3 bases at J, leaving 7 bases unmatched. The CDR3 is 16 residues long. The CDR3 DNA follows: TGTGCCAGCAGCCCACCGGGACAGGGTTACACCGGGGAGCTGTTTTTT. It encodes CASSPPGQGYTGELFF.

This clone occurred a few times. The chain has TRBV14 and TRBJ2-1; TRBD1 matches at 9 bases. Trimming took 6 bases from V and 9 from J; bases not matched to a gene: 9. Looked up from germline, CDR1 is SGHDN and CDR2 is FVKESK. CDR3 length: 14 amino acids. The CDR3 loop is CASSGQGFGSEQFF. The CDR3 nucleotides are TGTGCCAGCAGTGGACAGGGGTTTGGTAGTGAGCAGTTCTTC.

V usage is TRBV30 and J usage is TRBJ1-2; the D is unclear. Deletions cut 1 base from V and 8 bases from J, with 11 bases between. CDR1 and CDR2 (germline): GTSNPN, SVGIG (reference sequence). This CDR3 is 12 amino acids long. CDR3 nucleotide sequence: TGTGCCTGGAGTGAACCGGGTCAAGGCTACACCTTC. Its translation is CAWSEPGQGYTF.

This clone was counted between two and nine times. The chain employs TRBV28 and TRBJ1-5; unclear D gene. Germline loops: CDR1 MDHEN, CDR2 SYDVKM. V shed 3 bases and J shed 4 bases, with 4 bases lying between them. The CDR3 has 12 residues. CDR3 bases: TGTGCCAGCAGTTTTTGGAATCAGCCCCAGCATTTT. Its protein is CASSFWNQPQHF.

The chain combines TRBV5-1 with TRBJ1-2; D is undetermined. V was pared by 0 bases and J by 8 bases, with 8 bases between. This CDR3 is 12 amino acids long. Germline V lookup: CDR1 SGHRS, CDR2 YFSETQ. This chain's CDR3 is CASSLESRGYTF. CDR3 sequence (DNA): TGCGCCAGCAGCTTGGAGTCTCGGGGCTACACCTTC.

CDR3 bases: TGTGCCAGCAGCCTTTCGGACAGGGTTGAGACCCAGTACTTC. It translates to CASSLSDRVETQYF. This chain joins TRBV7-9 and TRBJ2-5, with 8 bases aligning to TRBD1. The V and J ends lost 5 bases and 5 bases, in that order; junction bases with no gene match: 7. There are 14 residues in the CDR3. The germline V gene has CDR1 SEHNR and CDR2 FQNEAQ (reference sequence).

This clone came up a few times. The chain joins TRBV4-1 to TRBJ2-3; the match to TRBD2 covers 10 bases. Germline V gene sequence: CDR1 MGHRA, CDR2 YSYEKL. The CDR3 is 19 amino acids. V gave up 4 bases and J gave up 1 base; unmatched junction bases: 14. The CDR3 sequence is CASSRPGPSGRRGTDTQYF. CDR3 bases: TGCGCCAGCAGCCGACCCGGCCCTAGCGGGAGAAGGGGCACAGATACGCAGTATTTT.

This clone has a handful of counts. The chain recombines TRBV27 with TRBJ2-7, with TRBD1 identical over 7 bases. V lost 5 bases to trimming and J lost 5 bases; unmatched junction nucleotides: 15. There are 16 residues in the CDR3. Germline V gene lookup returns CDR1 MNHEY and CDR2 SMNVEV (reference sequence). The CDR3 is CASSRMGTVIRDEQYF. CDR3 nucleotides: TGTGCCAGCAGTCGTATGGGGACAGTGATTCGAGACGAGCAGTACTTC.

The rearrangement links TRBV6-1 to TRBJ2-7; D is ambiguous. This CDR3 has 11 amino acids. Germline V lookup: CDR1 MNHNS, CDR2 SASEGT. Trimming shortened V by 6 bases and J by 6 bases, and 9 bases separated the two germline ends. DNA for the CDR3: TGTGCCAGCAGCCTGACGGGCGAGCAGTACTTC. Its protein product is CASSLTGEQYF.

The V call is TRBV10-3, the J call TRBJ1-2; no reliable D call. Per the germline V gene, CDR1 is ENHRY and CDR2 is SYGVKD. The CDR3 runs to 14 residues. The CDR3 is CATGRSLLDYGYTF. CDR3 coding DNA: TGTGCTACCGGAAGGTCATTACTAGACTATGGCTACACCTTC.

This clone was counted many times. This CDR3 reads CASSLAFELAGAGELFF. In nucleotides, the CDR3 is TGTGCCAGCAGCTTAGCATTCGAACTAGCTGGGGCCGGGGAGCTGTTTTTT. The chain carries TRBV7-2 and TRBJ2-2, with D maybe TRBD2 (6 bases). Trimming took 0 bases from V and 6 from J, leaving 17 bases between them. From germline, CDR1 is SGHTA and CDR2 FQGNSA. The CDR3 contains 17 residues.

This clone was detected a few times. The chain has TRBV4-3 and TRBJ1-4; D not resolved. Per germline, CDR1 LGHNA and CDR2 YSLEER. The CDR3 consists of 13 residues. Trimming took 2 bases from V and 10 from J, leaving 11 bases between them. The CDR3 region is CASSQMTAGKLFF. Here the CDR3 DNA reads TGCGCCAGCAGCCAAATGACCGCAGGAAAACTGTTTTTT.

Of note for this clone: This sample also contains other DNA sequences that code for the same CDR3. The rearrangement links TRBV6-6 to TRBJ1-1, with D possibly TRBD1 on 5 matching bases. V was shortened by 5 bases and J by 0 bases, with 7 bases between the two germline ends. The CDR3 consists of 13 residues. CDR1 and CDR2 from the germline V gene are MNHNY and SVGAGI (reference sequence). DNA of the CDR3: TGTGCCAGCAGTCCCAGGGTGAACACTGAAGCTTTCTTT. Protein sequence: CASSPRVNTEAFF.

This chain links TRBV5-1 with TRBJ2-1, with 7 bases fitting TRBD1. Germline V gene sequence: CDR1 SGHRS, CDR2 YFSETQ. The V and J ends lost 2 bases and 0 bases, in that order; junction bases with no gene match: 8. CDR3 length equals 17 residues. CDR3 DNA sequence: TGCGCCAGCAGCTTTTCACTACAGGGGAGCTCCTACAATGAGCAGTTCTTC. This sequence encodes CASSFSLQGSSYNEQFF.

Concerning this clone: Other DNA sequences in the sample encode the same CDR3. The V gene is TRBV10-3, the J gene TRBJ2-7, with TRBD1 as a possible D gene (5 bases). The V and J ends lost 0 bases and 1 base respectively, with 7 bases between them. The CDR3 spans 14 residues. Germline CDR1 is ENHRY and CDR2 is SYGVKD. The CDR3: CAISESTGSYEQYF. In DNA, the CDR3 is TGTGCCATCAGTGAGTCAACAGGTTCCTACGAGCAGTACTTC.

A few counts support this clone. The chain recombines TRBV10-1 with TRBJ2-4; D is ambiguous. This CDR3 contains 13 residues. The V end was cut by 3 bases, the J end by 7 bases, with 10 bases between. CDR1 is WNHNN, CDR2 SYGVQD, per germline (reference sequence). The CDR3 loop reads CASSDARTNIQYF. DNA for the CDR3: TGCGCCAGCAGTGACGCCAGAACCAACATTCAGTACTTC.

This clone was observed a handful of times. Sequence at one end of the junction differs from germline and may be a read error. This rearrangement joins TRBV29-1 to TRBJ1-2; 9 nucleotides line up with TRBD1. The germline gives CDR1 SQVTM, CDR2 ANQGSEA. CDR3 length: 13 residues. The CDR3 DNA sequence: TGCAGCGCTAAACCGTCGGGACAGGGAGTTCGCCTATTC. Translated: CSAKPSGQGVRLF.

This clone has a handful of counts. This sequence joins TRBV30 and TRBJ1-2; TRBD1 matches at 7 bases. Trimming took 0 bases from V and 5 from J; bases not matched to a gene: 3. The CDR3 is made up of 13 amino acids. Germline-derived CDR1 and CDR2 are GTSNPN and SVGIG (reference sequence). The CDR3 DNA sequence: TGTGCCTGGAGTGTCGGGGGACAGTATGGCTACACCTTC. Residues: CAWSVGGQYGYTF.

The rearrangement joins TRBV19 to TRBJ2-3, with a weak D call TRBD2 (5 bases). This CDR3 is 14 amino acids long. The germline V gene has CDR1 LNHDA and CDR2 SQIVND (reference sequence). V was clipped by 4 bases and J by 2 bases, with 10 bases between them. The CDR3 loop is CASSNLGATDTQYF. CDR3 in DNA: TGTGCCAGTAGTAATCTGGGAGCCACAGATACGCAGTATTTT.

The CDR3: CAWCGAGGTEAFF. The CDR3 DNA sequence: TGTGCCTGGTGCGGAGCAGGGGGCACTGAAGCTTTCTTT. V usage is TRBV30 and J usage is TRBJ1-1; 7 bases are a match to TRBD1. Germline V gene lookup returns CDR1 GTSNPN and CDR2 SVGIG (reference sequence). Trimming at V came to 5 bases and at J to 4 bases, leaving 7 bases not matched to a gene. The CDR3 loop spans 13 amino acids. The full variable domain, with the rest looked up from reference TRBV30 and TRBJ1-1, is SQTIHQWPATLVQPVGSPLSLECTVEGTSNPNLYWYRQAAGRGLQLLFYSVGIGQISSEVPQNLSASRPQDRQFILSSKKLLLSDSGFYLCAWCGAGGTEAFFGQGTRLTVV.